These 26 T cell receptor beta chains came from one sample sequenced in a study of T cell responses to AZD1222 COVID-19 vaccine. The protocol was immunoSEQ multiplex PCR, while the TCRdb copy is restricted to in-frame clones and leaves out a portion. The sample has roughly 150,000 clones, 87% seen once. The sample was peripheral blood, taken 28 days after the second AZD1222 dose. All receptors come from an adult who received the AZD1222 COVID-19 vaccine.

V usage is TRBV5-8 and J usage is TRBJ2-1, with D possibly matching TRBD2 (5 bases). V was cut by 8 bases and J by 1 base, with 13 bases left in between. Germline CDR1 and CDR2: SGHTS and YDEGEE. The length of the CDR3 is 14 residues. As DNA, the CDR3 is TGTGCCAGTACCCGAACTAGATCCTACAATGAGCAGTTCTTC. Translation: CASTRTRSYNEQFF.

The gene calls are TRBV2 and TRBJ2-1, with no clear D. The length of the CDR3 is 11 residues. CDR1 SNHLY and CDR2 FYNNEI come from the germline V gene. The V gene lost 5 bases and the J gene lost 5 bases, with 4 bases spanning the gap. The DNA for the CDR3 is TGTGCCAGCAGTCCACACAATGAGCAGTTCTTC. It yields the protein CASSPHNEQFF.

The chain carries TRBV27 and TRBJ2-7; 9 nucleotides agree with TRBD1. Germline CDR1 and CDR2: MNHEY and SMNVEV (reference sequence). J lost 3 bases, V lost 6 bases, and 9 bases had no gene match. This CDR3 is 15 amino acids long. This CDR3 reads CASSPGGQGFYEQYF. In nucleotides, the CDR3 is TGTGCCAGCAGCCCTGGGGGACAGGGATTCTACGAGCAGTACTTC.

The chain couples TRBV19 to TRBJ1-1; D perhaps matches TRBD1 (5 bases). The CDR3 is 14 residues long. Trimming removed 8 bases at V and 4 bases at J, with 17 bases between. The germline gives CDR1 LNHDA, CDR2 SQIVND (reference sequence). CDR3 bases: TGTGCCAGTTTTAGGGACCTCGGTGGCACTGAAGCTTTCTTT. It yields the protein CASFRDLGGTEAFF.

This clone has only one observation. The rearrangement links TRBV19 to TRBJ1-1, with D unresolved. The V and J ends lost 6 bases and 3 bases respectively, with 11 bases between them. The CDR3 loop spans 13 amino acids. Germline-derived CDR1 and CDR2 are LNHDA and SQIVND (reference sequence). DNA for the CDR3: TGTGCCAGTAGGGTCTCTGGGGACACTGAAGCTTTCTTT. Its translation: CASRVSGDTEAFF.

The chain carries TRBV3-1 (or the pseudogene TRBV3-2) and TRBJ2-7, with 7 bases matching TRBD2. V dropped 10 bases and J dropped 4; count of bases not matched to a gene: 16. This CDR3 is 15 amino acids long. CDR1 and CDR2 from the germline V gene are LGHDT and YNNKEL (reference sequence). CDR3 loop: CATGRGLAALYEQYF. The CDR3 DNA reads as TGTGCCACCGGAAGGGGCCTAGCGGCACTGTACGAGCAGTACTTC.

The rearrangement links TRBV10-3 to TRBJ2-1, with D possibly matching TRBD1 (7 bases). The germline V gene has CDR1 ENHRY and CDR2 SYGVKD. The CDR3 spans 14 residues. The germline V and J ends were trimmed by 4 bases and 8 bases, with 15 bases remaining between them. CDR3: CAISGQGGSDEQFF. DNA of the CDR3: TGTGCCATCAGTGGGCAGGGGGGAAGCGATGAGCAGTTCTTC.

The chain is built from TRBV4-1 and TRBJ2-3; D unclear. Trimming took off 0 bases at V and 0 bases at J, with 7 bases between the two ends. Per the germline V gene, CDR1 is MGHRA and CDR2 is YSYEKL. This CDR3 is 15 amino acids long. The CDR3 coding sequence is TGCGCCAGCAGCCAAGAAAGTGCTAGCACAGATACGCAGTATTTT. It specifies CASSQESASTDTQYF.

The chain joins TRBV4-2 to TRBJ2-7; D remains unclear. The CDR3 is 14 residues long. The germline V and J ends were trimmed by 2 bases and 0 bases, with 8 bases remaining between them. CDR1 LGHNA and CDR2 YNFKEQ come from the germline V gene. Here the CDR3 reads CASSQFSSSYEQYF. The DNA of the CDR3 is TGTGCCAGCAGCCAATTCTCCAGCTCCTACGAGCAGTACTTC.

V is TRBV18 and J is TRBJ2-3; 9 bases agree with TRBD1. From germline, CDR1 is KGHSH and CDR2 LQKENI. Losses at the gene ends were 2 bases for V and 13 bases for J; bases not matched to a gene: 16. CDR3 length: 16 amino acids. The CDR3 DNA reads as TGTGCCAGCTCACCATGTTCTCCGGGACAGGGCCAGAAAAAGTATTTT. As protein: CASSPCSPGQGQKKYF.

This clone appeared once. This rearrangement joins TRBV7-9 to TRBJ2-1; tentative D call: TRBD2 (6 bases). Germline V gene lookup returns CDR1 SEHNR and CDR2 FQNEAQ (reference sequence). The ends were cut back, 1 base at V and 6 bases at J, with 10 bases in the middle. The CDR3 covers 14 residues. The CDR3 nucleotides read TGTGCCAGCAGCTTAGTTGGGAGGCTCAATGAGCAGTTCTTC. The encoded protein is CASSLVGRLNEQFF.

The chain joins TRBV18 to TRBJ1-3; the D gene is possibly TRBD1 (6 bases). Per the germline V gene, CDR1 is KGHSH and CDR2 is LQKENI. V lost 0 bases and J 8 bases, leaving 8 bases between the germline ends. The CDR3 is 13 residues long. CDR3 nucleotides: TGTGCCAGCTCACCACCACAGGGATACACCATATATTTT. This sequence encodes CASSPPQGYTIYF.

The V and J genes are TRBV28 and TRBJ2-7; D is unresolved. The CDR3 loop spans 14 amino acids. The germline gives CDR1 MDHEN, CDR2 SYDVKM. V shed 1 base and J shed 2 bases, with 9 bases lying between them. CDR3 residues: CASSLSGKTYEQYF. The CDR3 DNA sequence: TGTGCCAGCAGTTTATCTGGGAAGACCTACGAGCAGTACTTC.

The CDR3 here is CASSSPHRPDTQYF. DNA for the CDR3: TGTGCCAGCAGTTCCCCGCATCGCCCAGATACGCAGTATTTT. The genes are TRBV28 and TRBJ2-3; D is undetermined. V lost 4 bases, J lost 4 bases, and 12 bases lay in between. The CDR3 is made up of 14 amino acids. CDR1 is MDHEN and CDR2 is SYDVKM in the germline V gene.

This clone was seen many times. The chain combines TRBV5-4 with TRBJ1-6; 8 bases agree with TRBD1. Germline V gene lookup returns CDR1 SGHNT and CDR2 YYREEE (reference sequence). This CDR3 contains 19 residues. V shed 3 bases and J 4 bases; nucleotides not matched to a gene: 15. The CDR3 nucleotides are TGTGCCAGCAGCTCCGGGACAGGTTTCGGAAGGAGGTATAATTCACCCCTCCACTTT. It is translated as CASSSGTGFGRRYNSPLHF. The whole variable domain, filled in from reference TRBV5-4 and TRBJ1-6, reads ETGVTQSPTHLIKTRGQQVTLRCSSQSGHNTVSWYQQALGQGPQFIFQYYREEENGRGNFPPRFSGLQFPNYSSELNVNALELDDSALYLCASSSGTGFGRRYNSPLHFGNGTRLTVT.

CDR3 sequence (DNA): TGTGCCAGTAGTCAGCAGGGGGCTTCTAATGAAAAACTGTTTTTT. Translation gives CASSQQGASNEKLFF. This chain joins TRBV19 and TRBJ1-4, with 8 bases matching TRBD1. Germline assignment: CDR1 LNHDA and CDR2 SQIVND (reference sequence). CDR3 length: 15 residues. The V segment lost 5 bases and the J segment 3 bases; nucleotides outside the gene matches: 5.

About this clone: Other nucleotide sequences from this sample produce the same CDR3. The chain combines TRBV28 with TRBJ2-2; TRBD1 or TRBD2 may be the D gene (5 bases each). V was pared by 6 bases and J by 3 bases, with 17 bases between. CDR1 and CDR2 (germline): MDHEN, SYDVKM. CDR3 size: 16 residues. For the CDR3, the DNA is TGTGCCAGCAGCGCGACGCCGGGGACGGACACCGGGGAGCTGTTTTTT. It yields the protein CASSATPGTDTGELFF.

This sequence joins TRBV18 and TRBJ2-2; TRBD1 matches 8 bases. The J segment lost 6 bases and the V segment lost 2 bases, leaving 5 bases of the junction unmatched. The germline CDR1 and CDR2 sequences are KGHSH and LQKENI. This CDR3 has 15 amino acids. The CDR3 sequence is CASSPVGQGPGELFF. As DNA, the CDR3 is TGTGCCAGCTCACCAGTAGGACAGGGACCCGGGGAGCTGTTTTTT. Full variable domain (remainder filled in from reference TRBV18 and TRBJ2-2): NAGVMQNPRHLVRRRGQEARLRCSPMKGHSHVYWYRQLPEEGLKFMVYLQKENIIDESGMPKERFSAEFPKEGPSILRIQQVVRGDSAAYFCASSPVGQGPGELFFGEGSRLTVL.

This chain's CDR3 is CASSLVTRSTDEQFF. The CDR3 DNA reads TGTGCCAGCAGCTTAGTCACTCGGTCGACAGATGAGCAGTTCTTC. The V call is TRBV7-2, the J call TRBJ2-1; D might be TRBD1 (5 bases). The CDR3 extends over 15 amino acids. The ends were cut back, 1 base at V and 8 bases at J, with 15 bases in the middle. Germline lookup yields CDR1 SGHTA and CDR2 FQGNSA.

The chain combines TRBV28 with TRBJ1-1; D ambiguous. V gave up 6 bases and J gave up 0 bases, with 5 bases separating them. The CDR3 has 12 residues. Germline CDR1 reads MDHEN; CDR2 reads SYDVKM. CDR3 bases: TGTGCCAGCAGGGAGTTGAACACTGAAGCTTTCTTT. It yields the protein CASRELNTEAFF.

This clone was observed a few times. The V and J genes are TRBV10-3 and TRBJ1-2; D is possibly TRBD1 (5 bases). Germline V gene lookup returns CDR1 ENHRY and CDR2 SYGVKD. The CDR3 length is 14 residues. V was trimmed by 10 bases and J by 4 bases, leaving 19 bases between them. The CDR3, as DNA: TGTGCCACACTGGCCGGATCAGGGCCCTATGGCTACACCTTC. This gives the protein CATLAGSGPYGYTF.

This clone was detected only once. The V gene is TRBV5-6, the J gene TRBJ1-2; TRBD1 matches 7 bases. Germline V gives CDR1 SGHDT, CDR2 YYEEEE. V dropped 4 bases and J dropped 3; count of bases not matched to a gene: 9. The CDR3 has 15 residues. The CDR3 DNA follows: TGTGCCAGCAGCAATCCAGGGGGGTCGGACTATGGCTACACCTTC. Encoded protein: CASSNPGGSDYGYTF.

This clone appeared once. The gene calls are TRBV19 and TRBJ2-7; 8 bases fit TRBD2. J lost 2 bases, V lost 5 bases, and 8 bases had no gene match. Germline-derived CDR1 and CDR2 are LNHDA and SQIVND (reference sequence). The CDR3 is 15 residues long. In nucleotides, the CDR3 is TGTGCCAGTAGTCCTCGGGGGGGGTCCCCCTACGAGCAGTACTTC. Protein sequence: CASSPRGGSPYEQYF.

The chain joins TRBV5-4 to TRBJ2-3; 9 bases are shared with TRBD2. The germline V gene has CDR1 SGHNT and CDR2 YYREEE (reference sequence). V trimming: 4 bases; J trimming: 0 bases; junction bases outside the gene matches: 3. CDR3 size: 15 residues. The DNA of the CDR3 is TGTGCCAGCAGCATGGGACTAGCTAGCACAGATACGCAGTATTTT. Its translation is CASSMGLASTDTQYF.

J is TRBJ1-5 and V is TRBV15; a weak D match, TRBD1 (6 bases). This CDR3 is built from 15 residues. The V and J ends lost 3 bases and 0 bases respectively, with 9 bases between them. Germline CDR1 reads LNHNV; CDR2 reads YYDKDF (reference sequence). In DNA, the CDR3 is TGTGCCACCAGCAGGACAGGCAATAGCAATCAGCCCCAGCATTTT. Translating gives CATSRTGNSNQPQHF.

The chain recombines TRBV18 with TRBJ1-4; 7 positions agree with TRBD1. Germline trimming cut 3 bases from V and 5 bases from J; bases unmatched to any gene: 6. The CDR3 spans 15 residues. Germline CDR1 and CDR2: KGHSH and LQKENI. CDR3 sequence (DNA): TGTGCCAGCTCACCCGGGACAGTAGACAATGAAAAACTGTTTTTT. This sequence encodes CASSPGTVDNEKLFF.